This passage covers 9 T cell receptor beta chains from one sample sequenced in a study of T-cell memory formation after mild COVID-19. TCRdb re-called the 5' RACE reads with MiXCR, one entry per CDR3 protein. The sample includes about 560,000 distinct CDR3 sequences, roughly 21% of them seen just once. The sequencing input was PBMCs or a T cell subset sorted from them (not recorded which). Source of these receptors: an adult woman who had mild COVID-19 (a few samples of this study predate the infection). Cell type and time point are not known.

This clonotype occurred a few times. The gene calls are TRBV4-2 and TRBJ2-3; D unclear. The CDR3 runs to 15 residues. V dropped 0 bases and J dropped 2 bases, with 9 bases sitting between them. The germline V gene encodes CDR1 LGHNA and CDR2 YNFKEQ. The DNA for the CDR3 is TGTGCCAGCAGCCAAGATCCACACGACACAGATACGCAGTATTTT. This encodes CASSQDPHDTDTQYF.

The chain links TRBV19 to TRBJ2-2; possible D gene TRBD2, 6 bases. There are 17 residues in the CDR3. The V gene lost 7 bases and the J gene lost 2 bases, with 20 bases spanning the gap. Germline CDR1 reads LNHDA; CDR2 reads SQIVND (reference sequence). The CDR3 DNA sequence: TGTGCCAGTACCCATACCTGGGGGGTTTCAAACACCGGGGAGCTGTTTTTT. Translation: CASTHTWGVSNTGELFF.

The chain employs TRBV24-1 and TRBJ2-3; D might be TRBD2 (6 bases). Between the trimmed V and J ends, which lost 9 bases and 2 bases, there was a span of 14 bases. The CDR3 runs 14 residues. CDR1 is KGHDR and CDR2 is SFDVKD in the germline V gene. The CDR3 protein is CATSLRGLTDTQYF. The CDR3 nucleotides read TGTGCCACCTCATTAAGGGGACTCACAGATACGCAGTATTTT.

J is TRBJ1-6 and V is TRBV20-1; D is unclear. The CDR3 has 14 residues. Germline CDR1 DFQATT, CDR2 SNEGSKA (reference sequence). Trimming took 0 bases from V and 10 from J, leaving 13 bases between them. The chain's CDR3 is CSARDPPAPSPLHF. Here the CDR3 DNA reads TGCAGTGCTAGAGACCCCCCGGCCCCATCACCCCTCCACTTT.

The chain uses TRBV7-9 and TRBJ2-4, with D possibly matching TRBD2 (6 bases). CDR3 size: 13 residues. Germline V gene data show CDR1 as SEHNR and CDR2 as FQNEAQ (reference sequence). Trimming removed 0 bases from V and 11 bases from J, with 11 bases in between. This CDR3 reads CASSLAGGSVQYF. The CDR3 DNA follows: TGTGCCAGCAGCTTAGCGGGGGGAAGTGTTCAGTACTTC.

The J gene is TRBJ1-2, the V gene TRBV6-5, with D unresolved. V was cut by 5 bases and J by 1 base, with 17 bases left in between. Germline loops: CDR1 MNHEY, CDR2 SVGAGI. This CDR3 region has 16 residues. CDR3 nucleotide sequence: TGTGCCAGCAGTACCGGACCGGGAGTGGGTAACTATGGCTACACCTTC. It is translated as CASSTGPGVGNYGYTF.

V is TRBV6-1 and J is TRBJ1-2; a weak D match, TRBD1 (5 bases). Germline V lookup: CDR1 MNHNS, CDR2 SASEGT. V was pared by 5 bases and J by 2 bases, with 12 bases between. The CDR3 has 14 residues. This CDR3 is CASSRTGANYGYTF. The CDR3 bases are TGTGCCAGCAGTCGAACCGGGGCCAACTATGGCTACACCTTC.

In this sample, this clonotype turned up many times. The chain recombines TRBV3-1 with TRBJ2-1; D perhaps matches TRBD2 (5 bases). The CDR3 sequence is 15 residues long. The germline CDR1 and CDR2 sequences are LGHDT and YNNKEL (reference sequence). Trimming left V 4 bases short and J 0 bases short, with 10 bases between. The CDR3 sequence: CASSPDSSSYNEQFF. The DNA for the CDR3 is TGTGCCAGCAGCCCGGACTCAAGCTCCTACAATGAGCAGTTCTTC.

Many counts were recorded for this clonotype. V and J are TRBV30 and TRBJ1-2; maybe TRBD1 (6 bases). Trimming removed 0 bases at V and 6 bases at J, with 14 bases between. This CDR3 has 14 amino acids. Germline values: CDR1 GTSNPN, CDR2 SVGIG (reference sequence). CDR3 DNA: TGTGCCTGGAGTGTACTTTCGACAGGAGATGGCTACACCTTC. Residues: CAWSVLSTGDGYTF.